These T cell receptor beta chains were read from a single sample in a study of CD8+ T cells in alopecia areata. The protocol was immunoSEQ multiplex PCR, while the TCRdb copy is restricted to in-frame clones and leaves out a portion. The repertoire consists of 150,000 or so clones, with roughly 60% occurring once and the leading ten covering 4% to 5.5%. Sample: CD4+ T cells sorted from blood. The receptor source for this set is a human donor in good health. Both conserved end residues are part of each CDR3. The D gene is left open where the match is weak. Part of the rows lack a size; the others show once, few, many or a class for expanded clones.

v_gene	abundance	j_gene	len	d_gene	CDR3aa	CDR3nt
TRBV2	once	TRBJ1-5	15	TRBD1	CASSPGTGMGQPQHF	TGTGCCAGCAGCCCCGGGACAGGTATGGGTCAGCCCCAGCATTTT
TRBV28	NA	TRBJ2-7	13	TRBD1	CASRIGTGKEQYF	TGTGCCAGCAGAATAGGGACAGGTAAAGAGCAGTACTTC
TRBV29-1	NA	TRBJ2-5	17	TRBD1	CSVAWAAGQGVVETQYF	TGCAGCGTAGCATGGGCCGCGGGACAGGGGGTGGTAGAGACCCAGTACTTC
TRBV28	few	TRBJ2-3	13	NA	CASRGPSTDTQYF	TGTGCCAGCAGGGGACCGAGCACAGATACGCAGTATTTT
TRBV28	NA	TRBJ1-5	14	TRBD1	CASRPTTGGQPQHF	TGTGCCAGCAGGCCCACGACAGGGGGACAGCCCCAGCATTTT
TRBV30	few	TRBJ1-5	12	NA	CAWSVGYQPQHF	TGTGCCTGGAGTGTCGGTTATCAGCCCCAGCATTTT
TRBV30	few	TRBJ1-3	12	NA	CAWVLSGNTIYF	TGTGCCTGGGTCCTATCTGGAAACACCATATATTTT
TRBV14	NA	TRBJ2-2	14	NA	CASSLNTFTGELFF	TGTGCCAGCAGCTTGAACACCTTCACCGGGGAGCTGTTTTTT
TRBV7-9	NA	TRBJ1-1	16	NA	CASSRGRGGMNTEAFF	TGTGCCAGCAGCCGGGGGCGGGGCGGGATGAACACTGAAGCTTTCTTT
TRBV4-1	NA	TRBJ2-3	13	NA	CASSPQGGDTQYF	TGCGCCAGCAGCCCCCAGGGCGGCGATACGCAGTATTTT
TRBV14	once	TRBJ2-7	13	NA	CASSHRIGYEQYF	TGTGCCAGCAGCCACAGAATAGGCTACGAGCAGTACTTC
TRBV4-1	few	TRBJ1-4	12	NA	CASSQEAGKLFF	TGCGCCAGCAGCCAAGAGGCGGGAAAACTGTTTTTT
TRBV7-9	NA	TRBJ1-5	13	NA	CASSLGVWGPQHF	TGTGCCAGCAGCTTGGGCGTTTGGGGGCCCCAGCATTTT
TRBV29-1	NA	TRBJ2-7	12	NA	CSVGRRAYEQYF	TGCAGCGTAGGACGGAGAGCCTACGAGCAGTACTTC
TRBV4-2	NA	TRBJ2-2	18	TRBD2	CASSLRTSGTANTGELFF	TGTGCCAGCAGCCTAAGGACTAGCGGGACCGCGAACACCGGGGAGCTGTTTTTT
TRBV4-1	few	TRBJ2-5	16	NA	CASSQDLGGLQETQYF	TGCGCCAGCAGCCAAGATTTGGGGGGACTCCAAGAGACCCAGTACTTC
TRBV5-1	NA	TRBJ2-4	14	NA	CASSPQGHKNIQYF	TGCGCCAGCAGCCCCCAGGGTCACAAAAACATTCAGTACTTC
TRBV29-1	few	TRBJ2-5	12	NA	CSVESKGETQYF	TGCAGCGTTGAATCCAAGGGAGAGACCCAGTACTTC
TRBV5-6	once	TRBJ1-2	13	NA	CASSLAGTNGYTF	TGTGCCAGCAGCTTGGCAGGGACGAATGGCTACACCTTC
TRBV29-1	NA	TRBJ2-3	15	NA	CSVEKGRPRLDPQYF	TGCAGCGTTGAAAAAGGCCGACCCCGACTCGATCCGCAGTATTTT
TRBV25-1	once	TRBJ2-3	17	TRBD2	CASSEYSGRPNTDTQYF	TGTGCCAGCAGTGAATACAGCGGGAGGCCCAACACAGATACGCAGTATTTT
TRBV7-7	NA	TRBJ2-5	15	NA	CASSAGRGHGETQYF	TGTGCCAGCAGCGCCGGACGCGGACATGGGGAGACCCAGTACTTC
TRBV9	NA	TRBJ2-1	20	TRBD2	CASSVTSSGSFGGSYNEQFF	TGTGCCAGCAGCGTGACGTCTAGCGGGAGCTTCGGGGGCTCCTACAATGAGCAGTTCTTC
TRBV28	NA	TRBJ2-3	13	NA	CASSFWTEDTQYF	TGTGCCAGCAGTTTTTGGACGGAAGATACGCAGTATTTT
TRBV5-6	NA	TRBJ1-2	14	NA	CASSNTPRDHGYTF	TGTGCCAGCAGCAACACTCCCCGAGACCATGGCTACACCTTC
TRBV30	once	TRBJ2-5	11	NA	CAYSSQETQYF	TGTGCCTACTCTAGCCAAGAGACCCAGTACTTC
TRBV9	NA	TRBJ2-6	12	NA	CASAFGANVLTF	TGTGCCAGCGCATTCGGGGCCAACGTCCTGACTTTC
TRBV29-1	few	TRBJ1-1	12	NA	CSVSIGNTEAFF	TGCAGCGTTAGTATCGGCAACACTGAAGCTTTCTTT
TRBV6-5	few	TRBJ2-7	15	TRBD2	CASSPLAGETYEQYF	TGTGCCAGCAGCCCACTAGCGGGAGAGACCTACGAGCAGTACTTC
TRBV6-6	NA	TRBJ2-7	14	TRBD1	CASSHRDRPHEQYF	TGTGCCAGCAGTCACCGGGACAGGCCCCACGAGCAGTACTTC
TRBV30	few	TRBJ2-7	15	TRBD1	CAWKWGGTGREEQYF	TGTGCCTGGAAATGGGGCGGGACAGGGCGCGAGGAGCAGTACTTC
TRBV11-2	few	TRBJ2-1	16	NA	CASSPRETYSYNEQFF	TGTGCCAGCAGCCCCAGGGAGACTTACTCCTACAATGAGCAGTTCTTC
TRBV5-6	NA	TRBJ2-1	13	NA	CASSLGLSGEQFF	TGTGCCAGCAGCCTGGGCCTGTCAGGGGAGCAGTTCTTC
TRBV27	few	TRBJ2-7	16	NA	CASGLWKRGAIHEQYF	TGTGCCAGCGGGTTATGGAAAAGGGGCGCGATCCACGAGCAGTACTTC
TRBV5-6	NA	TRBJ2-1	16	NA	CASSFRGVISYNEQFF	TGTGCCAGCAGCTTTAGAGGAGTTATCTCCTACAATGAGCAGTTCTTC
TRBV4-2	few	TRBJ2-3	18	TRBD2	CASSQGVGAGERTDTQYF	TGTGCCAGCAGCCAAGGGGTCGGAGCGGGAGAACGCACAGATACGCAGTATTTT
TRBV30	few	TRBJ2-2	19	TRBD1	CAWSAPLKGATSNTGELFF	TGTGCCTGGAGTGCCCCCCTTAAGGGGGCTACGTCGAACACCGGGGAGCTGTTTTTT
TRBV29-1	few	TRBJ2-7	13	NA	CSVIWGGSYEQYF	TGCAGCGTCATCTGGGGAGGCAGCTACGAGCAGTACTTC
TRBV28	few	TRBJ2-5	12	NA	CASSSTWRTQYF	TGTGCCAGCAGTAGTACCTGGAGGACCCAGTACTTC
TRBV15	NA	TRBJ2-5	17	TRBD1	CATSREVATGDRETQYF	TGTGCCACCAGCAGAGAGGTCGCGACAGGGGATCGAGAGACCCAGTACTTC
TRBV6-6	NA	TRBJ2-3	13	NA	CASRPRRTDTQYF	TGTGCCAGCAGGCCGAGGAGGACAGATACGCAGTATTTT
TRBV5-1	NA	TRBJ2-3	14	TRBD2	CASSREDFTDTQYF	TGCGCCAGCAGCCGGGAGGATTTCACAGATACGCAGTATTTT
TRBV29-1	NA	TRBJ2-7	12	NA	CSVDGSSREQYF	TGCAGCGTTGATGGGTCGTCCCGCGAGCAGTACTTC
TRBV11-3	NA	TRBJ2-1	14	NA	CASSRVGRVHEQFF	TGTGCCAGCAGCCGAGTGGGCAGGGTCCATGAGCAGTTCTTC
TRBV5-1	NA	TRBJ2-1	15	TRBD2	CASSLLAGGNYEQFF	TGCGCCAGCAGCCTCTTAGCGGGAGGTAACTATGAGCAGTTCTTC
TRBV5-1	NA	TRBJ2-7	14	TRBD1	CASSLGTGLREQYF	TGCGCCAGCAGCTTAGGGACAGGGCTTCGGGAGCAGTACTTC
TRBV19	NA	TRBJ1-2	16	NA	CASSIAAPLHLYGYTF	TGTGCCAGTAGTATAGCGGCGCCGCTGCACCTATATGGCTACACCTTC
TRBV7-9	NA	TRBJ1-2	14	NA	CASSLEAGVDGYTF	TGTGCCAGCAGCTTGGAGGCAGGGGTTGATGGCTACACCTTC
TRBV4-1	NA	TRBJ2-1	16	NA	CASSQDLLAPFGEQFF	TGCGCCAGCAGCCAAGATCTCCTAGCGCCTTTTGGCGAGCAGTTCTTC
TRBV4-2	NA	TRBJ2-1	17	NA	CASSQESQAGFYNEQFF	TGTGCCAGCAGCCAAGAAAGCCAGGCAGGATTCTACAATGAGCAGTTCTTC
TRBV7-8	NA	TRBJ2-1	16	TRBD2	CASSLARTRVHNEQFF	TGTGCCAGCAGCTTAGCTCGGACTAGAGTACACAATGAGCAGTTCTTC
TRBV19	few	TRBJ1-5	15	TRBD1	CASRTGQGRDQPQHF	TGTGCCAGTAGAACCGGACAGGGCCGAGATCAGCCCCAGCATTTT
TRBV5-6	NA	TRBJ2-7	16	NA	CASSSYGWAATYEQYF	TGTGCCAGCAGCTCCTATGGATGGGCAGCTACCTACGAGCAGTACTTC